The 13 T cell receptor beta chains reported below all come from one sample, sequenced in a study of PD-L1 blockade in urothelial cancer. Time point reported: pretreatment peripheral blood. Clones were read by immunoSEQ multiplex PCR, and TCRdb kept only the in-frame ones, dropping some. The sample lists some 45,000 clones; 65% to 85% were seen once. The material sequenced was PBMCs, taken around atezolizumab (anti-PD-L1) treatment. Every receptor here comes from a man aged 55-75 years with urothelial cancer.

The V call is TRBV4-2, the J call TRBJ2-3; 7 bases fit TRBD2. The J segment lost 3 bases and the V segment lost 1 base, leaving 7 bases of the junction unmatched. The CDR3 totals 16 residues. CDR1 and CDR2 (germline): LGHNA, YNFKEQ. CDR3 residues: CASSQGEGGGTDTQYF. CDR3 sequence (DNA): TGTGCCAGCAGCCAAGGGGAGGGAGGAGGTACAGATACGCAGTATTTT.

The chain couples TRBV5-6 to TRBJ2-7; a weak D match, TRBD2 (6 bases). Germline CDR1 SGHDT, CDR2 YYEEEE. This CDR3 is 15 amino acids long. Trimming left V 3 bases short and J 2 bases short, with 15 bases between. The CDR3 sequence: CASSSRAGRTYEQYF. The DNA of the CDR3 is TGTGCCAGCAGCTCCCGGGCGGGGCGGACCTACGAGCAGTACTTC.

The chain couples TRBV7-9 to TRBJ1-5; no definite D call. The CDR3 is made up of 13 amino acids. Trimming left V 1 base short and J 7 bases short, with 8 bases between. In germline, CDR1 is SEHNR, CDR2 FQNEAQ (reference sequence). The CDR3, as DNA: TGTGCCAGCAGCTTAGGAGAGCGGCAGCCCCAGCATTTT. This translates into CASSLGERQPQHF.

The CDR3 region is CASTGGGSSYNEQFF. The CDR3 DNA is TGTGCCAGCACTGGGGGGGGAAGCTCCTACAATGAGCAGTTCTTC. The chain uses TRBV28 and TRBJ2-1; 7 positions agree with TRBD2. The CDR3 is 15 amino acids. V lost 7 bases and J lost 0; bases outside the gene matches: 6. CDR1 is MDHEN, CDR2 SYDVKM, per germline.

This clone was detected only a few times. Other DNA sequences within the sample encode an identical CDR3. This chain connects TRBV6-5 to TRBJ1-5; weak D call: TRBD1 (6 bases). Trimming pared 6 bases from V and 5 bases from J, leaving 11 bases between. CDR3 length: 13 amino acids. Germline V CDR1 and CDR2: MNHEY, SVGAGI. CDR3 loop: CASSLDRYQPQHF. DNA for the CDR3: TGTGCCAGCAGCTTGGACAGATATCAGCCCCAGCATTTT.

This chain joins TRBV7-2 and TRBJ2-5, with a possible D match to TRBD1 (6 bases). The CDR3 covers 13 residues. Per the germline V gene, CDR1 is SGHTA and CDR2 is FQGNSA. V lost 5 bases and J 5 bases, leaving 12 bases between the germline ends. This CDR3 is CASSRQVSETQYF. The CDR3 DNA sequence: TGTGCCAGCAGCCGACAGGTTTCGGAGACCCAGTACTTC.

The chain combines TRBV6-6 with TRBJ2-1, with 9 positions matching TRBD1. The CDR3 covers 15 residues. From germline, CDR1 is MNHNY and CDR2 SVGAGI (reference sequence). V shed 4 bases and J 7 bases; nucleotides not matched to a gene: 8. The CDR3 DNA reads TGTGCCAGCAGTTGGGGACAGGGAGGAAGGAATGAGCAGTTCTTC. This sequence encodes CASSWGQGGRNEQFF.

This sequence joins TRBV6-6 and TRBJ1-1, with D possibly matching TRBD1 (5 bases). V was trimmed by 6 bases and J by 1 base, leaving 9 bases between them. The germline gives CDR1 MNHNY, CDR2 SVGAGI (reference sequence). The CDR3 runs to 13 residues. CDR3 DNA: TGTGCCAGCAGAACAGACAGGAACACTGAAGCTTTCTTT. Translating gives CASRTDRNTEAFF.

Worth noting for this clone: This likely comes from a read error, as the CDR3 has no conserved phenylalanine or tryptophan at its end. J is TRBJ1-2 and V is TRBV9; 9 bases are shared with TRBD1. Trimming took 3 bases from V and 2 from J; bases not matched to a gene: 11. Germline V gives CDR1 SGDLS, CDR2 YYNGEE. This CDR3 has 17 residues. The CDR3 reads CASSETPWDRVNYGYTL. As DNA, the CDR3 is TGTGCCAGCAGCGAGACTCCCTGGGACAGGGTAAACTATGGCTACACCCTC.

This chain joins TRBV2 and TRBJ2-3; TRBD2 matches 8 bases. The germline V gene encodes CDR1 SNHLY and CDR2 FYNNEI. V shed 10 bases, J shed 5 bases, and the junction held 8 bases outside the gene matches. The CDR3 runs 13 residues. In nucleotides, the CDR3 is TGTGCCACTTCGACACGGGGGGGAGATACGCAGTATTTT. Amino acid sequence: CATSTRGGDTQYF.

V is TRBV28 and J is TRBJ2-3; possible D gene TRBD2, 7 bases. V was pared by 5 bases and J by 11 bases, with 14 bases between. This CDR3 is 12 amino acids long. Germline V gene lookup returns CDR1 MDHEN and CDR2 SYDVKM. The CDR3 DNA is TGTGCCAGCAGTCAGCAGGGGAGGGTGCAGTATTTT. Its protein product is CASSQQGRVQYF.

This clone was picked up a small number of times. This rearrangement joins TRBV27 to TRBJ2-7; D is possibly TRBD2 (7 bases). The ends were cut back, 7 bases at V and 3 bases at J, with 10 bases in the middle. The CDR3 covers 12 residues. Germline loops: CDR1 MNHEY, CDR2 SMNVEV (reference sequence). In nucleotides, the CDR3 is TGTGCCAGCATAGGGGGGGACTACGAGCAGTACTTC. It translates to CASIGGDYEQYF.

The chain links TRBV5-1 to TRBJ2-2, with 12 bases identical to TRBD1. The V segment lost 6 bases and the J segment 1 base; nucleotides outside the gene matches: 4. This CDR3 is built from 16 residues. CDR1 and CDR2 (germline): SGHRS, YFSETQ. CDR3 sequence reads: CASTGTGGENTGELFF. The CDR3 DNA reads as TGCGCCAGCACGGGGACAGGGGGCGAGAACACCGGGGAGCTGTTTTTT.